This T cell receptor (beta chain) emerged from a study of beta chain features in type 1 diabetes. Study results and caveats: VDJ junctions sequenced from type 1 diabetes patients showed fewer insertions and more deletions. Moderate yet significant TCRB CDR3 shortening was seen in Type 1 diabetes patients in all four CD4+ subsets.

This clone was seen a few times. Antigen unknown. What was sequenced were expressed TCRB transcripts, since all of the isolated RNA had been reverse transcribed. The method was immunoSEQ multiplex PCR; TCRdb's version includes in-frame clones alone and lacks a portion of them. This sample has around 360,000 clones, with roughly 12% found just once. V dropped 4 bases and J dropped 5; count of bases not matched to a gene: 6. The germline gives CDR1 SGHDN, CDR2 FVKESK. This CDR3 has 14 amino acids. The sequence was obtained from a woman between 18 and 30 years old with type 1 diabetes. The sequencing input was naive CD4+ T cells from blood. The chain joins TRBV14 to TRBJ1-2; 8 bases match TRBD1. CDR3 in DNA: TGTGCCAGCAGCCCTCGGACAGGGAGGTATGGCTACACCTTC. This codes for CASSPRTGRYGYTF. The full variable domain, rest sourced from reference TRBV14 and TRBJ1-2, is EAGVTQFPSHSVIEKGQTVTLRCDPISGHDNLYWYRRVMGKEIKFLLHFVKESKQDESGMPNNRFLAERTGGTYSTLKVQPAELEDSGVYFCASSPRTGRYGYTFGSGTRLTVV.